This TCR beta chain was documented in a study of cytomegalovirus exposure and HLA in healthy donors. Study-level findings and limits: Confirmation was obtained in vitro that three CMV-associated chains are specific for CMV antigens.

The CDR3 is 13 amino acids. Looked up from germline, CDR1 is MNHEY and CDR2 is SMNVEV (reference sequence). Trimming removed 5 bases at V and 4 bases at J, with 11 bases between. This table comes from immunoSEQ multiplex PCR, and its TCRdb copy is limited to in-frame clones, with some not included. The table records about 130,000 clones, over 85% of them present only once. Separation from the roughly 670-subject first cohort characterized the roughly 130-subject validation cohort, to which the donors belonged. Of note for this clone: The target antigen is unknown. The same CDR3 is also encoded by other DNA sequences in this sample.

This TCR was recovered from a man aged 25-45 years in good health and CMV-seronegative. V and J are TRBV27 and TRBJ1-1, with D possibly being TRBD1 (5 bases). The sample comprised PBMCs. The CDR3 DNA is TGTGCCAGCAGTCTTCAGGGCGGCACTGAAGCTTTCTTT. Amino acids: CASSLQGGTEAFF.